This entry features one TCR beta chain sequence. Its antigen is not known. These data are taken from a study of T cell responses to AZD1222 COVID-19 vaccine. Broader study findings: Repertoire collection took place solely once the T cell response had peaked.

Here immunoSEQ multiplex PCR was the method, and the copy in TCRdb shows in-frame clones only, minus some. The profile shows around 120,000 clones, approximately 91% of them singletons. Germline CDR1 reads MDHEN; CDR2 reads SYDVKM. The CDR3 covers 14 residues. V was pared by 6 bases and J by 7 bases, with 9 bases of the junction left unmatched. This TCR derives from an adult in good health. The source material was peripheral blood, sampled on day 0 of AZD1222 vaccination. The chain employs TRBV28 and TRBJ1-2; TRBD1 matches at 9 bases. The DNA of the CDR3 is TGTGCCAGCAGCCCCCGGGACAGGGTCTCTGGCTACACCTTC. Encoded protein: CASSPRDRVSGYTF.